This TCR beta chain emerged from a study of blood T cells in healthy people across ages. Germline V gene lookup returns CDR1 MNHEY and CDR2 SMNVEV (reference sequence). Trimming left V 6 bases short and J 1 base short, with 19 bases between. This CDR3 region has 17 residues. Using a J-beta primer mix together with a sample-barcoded 5' primer, a second PCR was run for about 7 to 12 cycles. Sequencing recovered at least 2.5 million CDR3-containing paired-end reads from each sample. TCRdb re-analysed the 5' RACE reads in MiXCR, keeping a single row per CDR3 protein. Among some 1.1 million distinct CDR3 sequences, roughly two fifths were seen once, and the ten largest hold 10% to 15%. Each donor had 8 to 10 milliliters of peripheral blood drawn.

The chain employs TRBV27 and TRBJ1-5; D possibly corresponds to TRBD1 (6 bases). Input material: blood. This TCR derives from a man younger than 35 in good health. The CDR3 DNA follows: TGTGCCAGCAGAGAAGCAGGGGCGCAATACAGCAATCAGCCCCAGCATTTT. Translating gives CASREAGAQYSNQPQHF.